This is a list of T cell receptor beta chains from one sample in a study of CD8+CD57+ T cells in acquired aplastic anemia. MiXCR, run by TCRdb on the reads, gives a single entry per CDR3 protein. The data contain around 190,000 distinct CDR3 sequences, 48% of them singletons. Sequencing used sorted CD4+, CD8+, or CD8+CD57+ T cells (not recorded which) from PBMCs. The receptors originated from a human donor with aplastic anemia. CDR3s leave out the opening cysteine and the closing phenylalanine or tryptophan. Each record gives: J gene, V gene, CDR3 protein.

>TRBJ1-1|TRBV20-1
SASSGEVTEAF
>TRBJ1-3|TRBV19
ASKDRPNSGNTIY
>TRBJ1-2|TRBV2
ASRPTGLQDYGYT
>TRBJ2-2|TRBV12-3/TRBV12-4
ASSLYRNTGELF
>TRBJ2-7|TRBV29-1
SVRWGGQGGLEQY
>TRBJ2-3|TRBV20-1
SAPTSGGENTQY
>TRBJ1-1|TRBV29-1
SVRDSEAF
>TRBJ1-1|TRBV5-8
ASSFGQGIMNTEAF
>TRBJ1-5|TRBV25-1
ASSELVGQSPQPQH
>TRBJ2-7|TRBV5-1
ASSTGLAGGQYEQY
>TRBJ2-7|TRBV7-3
ASSLVTGLNSYEQY
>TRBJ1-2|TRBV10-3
ASSDTTSGLYGYT
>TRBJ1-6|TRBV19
ASSNDIGGNSPLH
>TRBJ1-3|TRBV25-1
ASSAGQGNTIY
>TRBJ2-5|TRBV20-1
SARAGTQETQY
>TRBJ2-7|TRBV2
ASSRDQGGEQY
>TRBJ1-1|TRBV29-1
SVEVGTMNTEAF
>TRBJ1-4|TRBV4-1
ASSAVGINEKLF
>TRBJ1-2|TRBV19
ASMYGGASPYGYT
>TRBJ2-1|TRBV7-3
ASSLRPGSGYNEQF
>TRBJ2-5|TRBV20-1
SARVGSGTLRETQY
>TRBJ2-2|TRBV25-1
ASRTGYTGELF
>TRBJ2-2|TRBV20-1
SASLSTGELF
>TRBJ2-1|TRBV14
ASSQEESEQF
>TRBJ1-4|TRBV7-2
ASSLRQGNSAVKLF
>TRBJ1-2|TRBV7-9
ASSLEGQRTYGYT
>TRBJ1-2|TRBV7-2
ASSSDMNYGYT
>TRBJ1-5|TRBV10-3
AISDSGRSNQPQH
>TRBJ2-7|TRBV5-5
ASSVQGTYEQY
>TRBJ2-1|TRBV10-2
ASSVSLNEQF
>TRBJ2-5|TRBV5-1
ASSSYRGLAGNQETQY
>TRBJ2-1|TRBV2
ASSLFSSNNEQF
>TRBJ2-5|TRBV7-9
ASSLRTSGEETQY
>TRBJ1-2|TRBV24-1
ATSDRGSKVGAYGYT
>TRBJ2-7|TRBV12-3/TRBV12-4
ASSSAGRNCEQY
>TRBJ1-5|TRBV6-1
ASSSIQSNQPQH
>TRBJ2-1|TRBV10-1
ASSGKLGPYEQF
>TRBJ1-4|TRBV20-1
SARPTGTNEKLF
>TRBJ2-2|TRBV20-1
SARGLAVTGELF
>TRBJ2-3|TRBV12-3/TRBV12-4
ASSLALGRGRSRDTQY
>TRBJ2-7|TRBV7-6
AGSLDLIYEQY
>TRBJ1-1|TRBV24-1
ATSVGRGTEAF
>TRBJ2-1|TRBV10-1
ASSEGGTEQF
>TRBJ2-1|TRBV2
ASTPGQGWDEQF
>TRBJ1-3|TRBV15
ATSRDKFPTIY
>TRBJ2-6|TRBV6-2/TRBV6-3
AATTGPGANVLT
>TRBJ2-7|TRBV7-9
ASSSATWRQY
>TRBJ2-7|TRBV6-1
ASKNRDSYEQY
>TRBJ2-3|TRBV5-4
ASSLRGVTSGDTQY
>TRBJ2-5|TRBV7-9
ASSLIVASETQY
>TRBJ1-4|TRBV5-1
ASSLPERNEKLF
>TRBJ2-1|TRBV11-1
ASSLAASGVYNEQF
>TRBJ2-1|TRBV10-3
AISERLHEQF
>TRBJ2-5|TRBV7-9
ASSLATRRKTQY
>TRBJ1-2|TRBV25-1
AKHRWRGPANYGYT
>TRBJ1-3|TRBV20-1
SARGEGGNTIY
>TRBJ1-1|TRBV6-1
ASSKGRQGPNTEAF
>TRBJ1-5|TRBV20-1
SARSGQGHNQPQH
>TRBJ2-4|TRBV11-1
ASNFFTLAKNIQY